What follows are 12 T cell receptor beta chains derived from one specimen sequenced in a study of CD8 T cells in ankylosing spondylitis. Study observations and caveats: Blood from ankylosing spondylitis patients appeared to carry a characteristic roughly eight-variant TCR beta motif.

TCRdb analysed the 5' RACE reads with MiXCR anew, one entry per CDR3 protein. This sample has about 540,000 distinct CDR3 sequences, with roughly 12% found just once. Their target antigens are unknown. Sample: blood, either unsorted or a sorted T cell fraction (not recorded which). These receptors all stem from a male donor with ankylosing spondylitis.

The V and J genes are TRBV5-1 and TRBJ2-2; 7 bases align to TRBD1. The germline gives CDR1 SGHRS, CDR2 YFSETQ. V dropped 5 bases and J dropped 5; count of bases not matched to a gene: 6. This CDR3 has 14 amino acids. The CDR3 sequence is CASRGTGDTGELFF. Here the CDR3 DNA reads TGCGCCAGCAGAGGAACAGGGGATACCGGGGAGCTGTTTTTT.

This clonotype occurred many times. The chain uses TRBV28 and TRBJ1-2, with 8 bases matching TRBD1. From germline, CDR1 is MDHEN and CDR2 SYDVKM. V was clipped by 6 bases and J by 1 base; unmatched bases: 4. The CDR3 has 14 residues. CDR3 amino acids: CASSGTGDNYGYTF. Here the CDR3 DNA reads TGTGCCAGCAGCGGGACAGGAGATAACTATGGCTACACCTTC.

Many counts were recorded for this clonotype. The chain links TRBV24-1 to TRBJ2-2, with D perhaps matching TRBD2 (6 bases). The ends were cut back, 4 bases at V and 6 bases at J, with 14 bases in the middle. CDR3 size: 15 residues. The germline gives CDR1 KGHDR, CDR2 SFDVKD. DNA for the CDR3: TGTGCCACCAGTGACCCTACTAGCTTCCCCGGGGAGCTGTTTTTT. It translates to CATSDPTSFPGELFF.

This clonotype was observed at least ten times. V usage is TRBV5-1 and J usage is TRBJ1-6, with 9 bases identical to TRBD1. This CDR3 contains 16 residues. Germline CDR1 SGHRS, CDR2 YFSETQ. V shed 1 base, J shed 7 bases, and the junction held 6 bases outside the gene matches. The CDR3, as DNA: TGCGCCAGCAGCTTGAGGACAGGGGAGGTCAATTCACCCCTCCACTTT. It specifies CASSLRTGEVNSPLHF. The full variable domain, rest sourced from reference TRBV5-1 and TRBJ1-6, is KAGVTQTPRYLIKTRGQQVTLSCSPISGHRSVSWYQQTPGQGLQFLFEYFSETQRNKGNFPGRFSGRQFSNSRSEMNVSTLELGDSALYLCASSLRTGEVNSPLHFGNGTRLTVT.

The chain has TRBV27 and TRBJ2-4; D might be TRBD1 or TRBD2, each matching 5 bases. Deletions cut 6 bases from V and 9 bases from J, with 18 bases between. The CDR3 runs 14 residues. Germline V CDR1 and CDR2: MNHEY, SMNVEV (reference sequence). The CDR3 spells CASRVEKGSPIQYF. As DNA, the CDR3 is TGTGCCAGCAGAGTGGAGAAGGGGAGTCCCATTCAGTACTTC.

This clonotype was detected ten times or more. The chain employs TRBV7-8 and TRBJ2-3; unclear D gene. Trimming took off 2 bases at V and 5 bases at J, with 5 bases between the two ends. CDR1 is SGHVS and CDR2 is FQNEAQ in the germline V gene. The CDR3 length is 12 residues. In DNA form, the CDR3 reads TGTGCCAGCAGCTTAAATGAAGATACGCAGTATTTT. It translates to CASSLNEDTQYF.

Only a few counts were recorded for this clonotype. The gene calls are TRBV7-9 and TRBJ1-2; no clear D gene. The CDR3 is 13 residues long. From germline, CDR1 is SEHNR and CDR2 FQNEAQ (reference sequence). Trimming removed 1 base from V and 4 bases from J, with 7 bases in between. CDR3 in DNA: TGTGCCAGCAGCTTAGGTCCTTTCTATGGCTACACCTTC. Amino acids: CASSLGPFYGYTF.

This clonotype was counted only a few times. The chain employs TRBV11-2 and TRBJ2-5; D perhaps matches TRBD2 (5 bases). CDR1 and CDR2 from the germline V gene are SGHAT and FQNNGV. CDR3 length: 14 amino acids. V was pared by 5 bases and J by 7 bases, with 17 bases between. The CDR3, as DNA: TGTGCCAGCAGCCCCCCACTAGTAATCGGGACCCAGTACTTC. Translated: CASSPPLVIGTQYF. Full variable domain (missing parts from reference TRBV11-2 and TRBJ2-5): EAGVAQSPRYKIIEKRQSVAFWCNPISGHATLYWYQQILGQGPKLLIQFQNNGVVDDSQLPKDRFSAERLKGVDSTLKIQPAKLEDSAVYLCASSPPLVIGTQYFGPGTRLLVL.

The V gene is TRBV5-6, the J gene TRBJ2-3; tentative D call: TRBD1 (6 bases). CDR3 size: 16 residues. CDR1 SGHDT and CDR2 YYEEEE come from the germline V gene. V was pared by 0 bases and J by 1 base, with 12 bases between. CDR3 amino acids: CASSLGGPVGTDTQYF. The CDR3 nucleotides read TGTGCCAGCAGCTTGGGGGGGCCAGTCGGCACAGATACGCAGTATTTT.

This clonotype was counted between two and nine times. The chain uses TRBV15 and TRBJ1-1, with D uncertain. Germline V CDR1 and CDR2: LNHNV, YYDKDF (reference sequence). The CDR3 has 15 amino acids. V was clipped by 2 bases and J by 1 base, with 11 bases between them. This CDR3 is CATSRLPKGNTEAFF. CDR3 coding DNA: TGTGCCACCAGCAGACTCCCGAAAGGGAACACTGAAGCTTTCTTT.

This clonotype was counted many times. V and J are TRBV29-1 and TRBJ2-5, with 7 bases fitting TRBD1. The trim removed 4 bases at V and 2 bases at J, leaving 4 bases unmatched. This CDR3 has 13 residues. Per the germline V gene, CDR1 is SQVTM and CDR2 is ANQGSEA. The chain's CDR3 is CSVATGDQETQYF. The CDR3 nucleotides are TGCAGCGTTGCAACAGGGGATCAAGAGACCCAGTACTTC.

V gene TRBV19 combines with J gene TRBJ2-7, with TRBD1 matching 7 bases. The length of the CDR3 is 13 residues. Germline V gene lookup returns CDR1 LNHDA and CDR2 SQIVND (reference sequence). Trimming at V came to 9 bases and at J to 5 bases, leaving 10 bases not matched to a gene. The CDR3 DNA reads TGTGCCAGCACCAGACAGGGTTCCCACGAGCAGTACTTC. It specifies CASTRQGSHEQYF.